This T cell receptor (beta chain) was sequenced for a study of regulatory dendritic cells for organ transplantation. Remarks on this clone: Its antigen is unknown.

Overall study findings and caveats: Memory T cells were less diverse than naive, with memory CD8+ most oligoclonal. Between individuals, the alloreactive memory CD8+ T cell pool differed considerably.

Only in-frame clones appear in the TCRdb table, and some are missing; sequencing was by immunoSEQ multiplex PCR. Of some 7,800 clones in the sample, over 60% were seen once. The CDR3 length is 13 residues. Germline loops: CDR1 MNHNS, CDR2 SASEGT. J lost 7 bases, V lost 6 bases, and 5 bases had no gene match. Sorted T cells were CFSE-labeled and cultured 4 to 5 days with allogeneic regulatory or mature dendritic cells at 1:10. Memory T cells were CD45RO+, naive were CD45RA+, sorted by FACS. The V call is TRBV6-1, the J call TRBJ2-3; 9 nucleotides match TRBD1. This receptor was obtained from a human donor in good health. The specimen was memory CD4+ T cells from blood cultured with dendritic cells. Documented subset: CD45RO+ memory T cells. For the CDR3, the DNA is TGTGCCAGCAGCGACAGGGGGAGTAATACGCAGTATTTT. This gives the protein CASSDRGSNTQYF.